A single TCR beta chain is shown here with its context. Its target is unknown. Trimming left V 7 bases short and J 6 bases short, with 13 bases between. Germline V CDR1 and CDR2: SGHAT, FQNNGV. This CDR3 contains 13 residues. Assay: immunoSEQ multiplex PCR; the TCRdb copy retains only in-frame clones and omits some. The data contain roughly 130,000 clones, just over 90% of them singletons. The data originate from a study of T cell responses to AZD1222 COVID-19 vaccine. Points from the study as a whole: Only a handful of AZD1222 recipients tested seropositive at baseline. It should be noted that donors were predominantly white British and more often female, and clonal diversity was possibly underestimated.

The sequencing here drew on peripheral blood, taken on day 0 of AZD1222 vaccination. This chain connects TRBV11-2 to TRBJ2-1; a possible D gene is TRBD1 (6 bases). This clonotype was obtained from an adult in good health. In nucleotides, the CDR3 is TGTGCCAGCACTCACCAACAGGGCAATGAGCAGTTCTTC. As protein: CASTHQQGNEQFF. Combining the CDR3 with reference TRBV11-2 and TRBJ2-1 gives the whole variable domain EAGVAQSPRYKIIEKRQSVAFWCNPISGHATLYWYQQILGQGPKLLIQFQNNGVVDDSQLPKDRFSAERLKGVDSTLKIQPAKLEDSAVYLCASTHQQGNEQFFGPGTRLTVL.